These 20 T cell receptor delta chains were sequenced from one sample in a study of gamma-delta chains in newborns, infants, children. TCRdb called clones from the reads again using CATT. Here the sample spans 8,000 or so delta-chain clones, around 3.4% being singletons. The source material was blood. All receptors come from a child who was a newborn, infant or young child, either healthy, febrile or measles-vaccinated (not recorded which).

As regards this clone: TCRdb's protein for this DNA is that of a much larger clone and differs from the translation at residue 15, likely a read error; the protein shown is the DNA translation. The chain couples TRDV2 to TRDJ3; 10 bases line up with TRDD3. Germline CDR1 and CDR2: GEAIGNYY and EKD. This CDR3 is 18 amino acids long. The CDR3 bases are TGTGCCTGTGACACCGGGGGATACGACTCCTGGGACACCCGACGGATGTTTTTC. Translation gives CACDTGGYDSWDTRRMFF.

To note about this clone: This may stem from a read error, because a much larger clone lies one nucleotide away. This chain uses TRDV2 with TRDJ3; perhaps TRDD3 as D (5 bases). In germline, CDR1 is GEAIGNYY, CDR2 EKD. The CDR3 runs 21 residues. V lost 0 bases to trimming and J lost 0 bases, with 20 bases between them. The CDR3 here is CACDTGFVGVYSSWDTRQMFF. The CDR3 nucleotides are TGTGCCTGTGACACCGGCTTCGTTGGGGTATATAGCTCCTGGGACACCCGACAGATGTTTTTC.

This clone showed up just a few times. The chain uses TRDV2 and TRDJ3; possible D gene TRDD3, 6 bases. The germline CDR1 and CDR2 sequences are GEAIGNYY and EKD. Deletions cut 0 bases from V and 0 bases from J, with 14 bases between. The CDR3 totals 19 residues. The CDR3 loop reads CACDTVWDSSSWDTRQMFF. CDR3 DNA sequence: TGTGCCTGTGACACCGTTTGGGATAGTAGCTCCTGGGACACCCGACAGATGTTTTTC.

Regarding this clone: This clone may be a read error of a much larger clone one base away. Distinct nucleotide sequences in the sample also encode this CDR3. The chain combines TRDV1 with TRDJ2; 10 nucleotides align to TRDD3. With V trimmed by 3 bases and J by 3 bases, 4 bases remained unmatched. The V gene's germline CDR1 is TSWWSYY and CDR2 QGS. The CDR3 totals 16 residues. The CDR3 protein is CALGDYWGILTAQLFF. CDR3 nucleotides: TGTGCTCTTGGGGATTACTGGGGGATTCTGACAGCACAACTCTTCTTT.

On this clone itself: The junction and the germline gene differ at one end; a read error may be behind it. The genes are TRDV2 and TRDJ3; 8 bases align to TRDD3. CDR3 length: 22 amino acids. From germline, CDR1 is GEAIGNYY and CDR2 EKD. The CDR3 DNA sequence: TGTGCCTGTGACGCCATCACCTCCAAACTGGGGGGTGAGACCTGGAACACCCGACAGATGTTTTTC. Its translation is CACDAITSKLGGETWNTRQMFF.

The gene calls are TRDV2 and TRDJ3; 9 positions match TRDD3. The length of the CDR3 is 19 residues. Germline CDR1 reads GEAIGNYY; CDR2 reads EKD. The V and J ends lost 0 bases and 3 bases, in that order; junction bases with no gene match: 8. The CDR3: CACDTRGILQNWDTRQMFF. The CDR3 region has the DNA TGTGCCTGTGACACCAGGGGGATACTGCAAAACTGGGACACCCGACAGATGTTTTTC.

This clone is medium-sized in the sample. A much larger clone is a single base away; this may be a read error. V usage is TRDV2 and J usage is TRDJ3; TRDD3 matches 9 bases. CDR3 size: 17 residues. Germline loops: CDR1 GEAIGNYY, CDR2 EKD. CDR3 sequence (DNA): TGTGCCCGTGACTACTGGGGGAGCTCCTGGGACACCCGACAGATGTTTTTC. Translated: CARDYWGSSWDTRQMFF.

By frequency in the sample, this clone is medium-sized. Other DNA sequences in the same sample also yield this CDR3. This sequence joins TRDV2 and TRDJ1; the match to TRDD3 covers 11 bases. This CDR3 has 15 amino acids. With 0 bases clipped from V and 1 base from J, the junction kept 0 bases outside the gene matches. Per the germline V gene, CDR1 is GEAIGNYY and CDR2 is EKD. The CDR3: CACDTWGIRTDKLIF. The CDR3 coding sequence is TGTGCCTGTGACACCTGGGGGATACGCACCGATAAACTCATCTTT.

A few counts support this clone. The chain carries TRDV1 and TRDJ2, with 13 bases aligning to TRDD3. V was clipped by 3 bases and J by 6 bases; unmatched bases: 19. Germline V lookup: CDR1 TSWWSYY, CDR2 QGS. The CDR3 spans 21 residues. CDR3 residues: CALGDRTGGYAWLIGAAQLFF. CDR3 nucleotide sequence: TGTGCTCTTGGGGACCGTACTGGGGGATACGCATGGTTAATTGGGGCAGCACAACTCTTCTTT.

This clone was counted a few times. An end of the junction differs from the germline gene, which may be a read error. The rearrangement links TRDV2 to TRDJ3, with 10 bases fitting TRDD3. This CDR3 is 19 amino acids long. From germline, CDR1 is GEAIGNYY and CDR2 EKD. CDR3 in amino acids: CACDTVFGGYSWDTRQVFF. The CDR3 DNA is TGTGCCTGTGACACCGTATTTGGGGGATACTCCTGGGACACCCGACAGGTGTTTTTC.

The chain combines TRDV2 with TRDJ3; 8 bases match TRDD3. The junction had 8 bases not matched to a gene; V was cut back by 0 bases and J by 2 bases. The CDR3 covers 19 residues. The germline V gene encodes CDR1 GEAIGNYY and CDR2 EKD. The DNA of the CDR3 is TGTGCCTGTGACACCGTGGGGGGGATATCAACCTGGGACACCCGACAGATGTTTTTC. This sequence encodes CACDTVGGISTWDTRQMFF.

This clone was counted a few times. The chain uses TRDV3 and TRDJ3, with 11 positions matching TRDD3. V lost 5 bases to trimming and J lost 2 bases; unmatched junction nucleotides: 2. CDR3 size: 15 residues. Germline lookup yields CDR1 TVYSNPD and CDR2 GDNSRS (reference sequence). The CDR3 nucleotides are TGTGCCGTACTGGGGGATACCTGGGACACCCGACAGATGTTTTTC. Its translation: CAVLGDTWDTRQMFF.

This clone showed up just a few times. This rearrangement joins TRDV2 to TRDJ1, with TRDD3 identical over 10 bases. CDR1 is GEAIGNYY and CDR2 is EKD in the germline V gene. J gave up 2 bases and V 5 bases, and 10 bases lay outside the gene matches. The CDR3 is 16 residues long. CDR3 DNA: TGTGCCTGTGGCATACTGGGGGATGGGAAAACCGATAAACTCATCTTT. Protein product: CACGILGDGKTDKLIF.

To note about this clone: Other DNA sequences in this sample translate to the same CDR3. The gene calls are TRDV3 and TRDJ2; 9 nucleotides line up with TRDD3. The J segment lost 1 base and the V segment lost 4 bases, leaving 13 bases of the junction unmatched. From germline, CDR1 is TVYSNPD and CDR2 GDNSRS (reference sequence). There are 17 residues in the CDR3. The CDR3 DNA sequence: TGTGCCTCTACGCACTGGGGGACGAACGATTTGACAGCACAACTCTTCTTT. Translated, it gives CASTHWGTNDLTAQLFF.

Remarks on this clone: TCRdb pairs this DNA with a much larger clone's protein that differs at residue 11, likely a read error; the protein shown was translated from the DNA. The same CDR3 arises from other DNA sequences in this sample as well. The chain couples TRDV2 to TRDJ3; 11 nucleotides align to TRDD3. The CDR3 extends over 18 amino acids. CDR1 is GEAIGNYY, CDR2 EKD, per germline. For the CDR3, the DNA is TGTGCCTGTGACACTGGGGGATACGCCTCCAGGGACACCCGACAGATGTTTTTC. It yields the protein CACDTGGYASRDTRQMFF.

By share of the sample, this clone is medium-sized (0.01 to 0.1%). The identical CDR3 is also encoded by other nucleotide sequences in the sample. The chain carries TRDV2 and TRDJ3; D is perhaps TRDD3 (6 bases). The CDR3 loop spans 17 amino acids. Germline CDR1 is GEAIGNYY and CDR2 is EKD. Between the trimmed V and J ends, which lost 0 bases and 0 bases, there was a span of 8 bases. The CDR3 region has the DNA TGTGCCTGTGACACCTGGGGATCCTCCTGGGACACCCGACAGATGTTTTTC. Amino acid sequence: CACDTWGSSWDTRQMFF.

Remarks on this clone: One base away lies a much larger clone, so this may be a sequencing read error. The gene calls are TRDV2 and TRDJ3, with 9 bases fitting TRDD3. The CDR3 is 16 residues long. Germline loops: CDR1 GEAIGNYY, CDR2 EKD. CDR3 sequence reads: CACDTWGIWDTRQTFF. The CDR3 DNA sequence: TGTGCCTGTGACACCTGGGGGATATGGGACACCCGACAGACGTTTTTC.

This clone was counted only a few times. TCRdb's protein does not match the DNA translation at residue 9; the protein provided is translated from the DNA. CDR3 in DNA: TGTGCCTGTGACAAACTGGGGGATAGGCCCTTGACAGCACAACTCTTCTTT. Amino acids: CACDKLGDRPLTAQLFF. The V call is TRDV2, the J call TRDJ2, with 11 bases identical to TRDD3. The CDR3 consists of 17 residues. V lost 2 bases to trimming and J lost 2 bases; unmatched junction nucleotides: 6. The germline V gene encodes CDR1 GEAIGNYY and CDR2 EKD.

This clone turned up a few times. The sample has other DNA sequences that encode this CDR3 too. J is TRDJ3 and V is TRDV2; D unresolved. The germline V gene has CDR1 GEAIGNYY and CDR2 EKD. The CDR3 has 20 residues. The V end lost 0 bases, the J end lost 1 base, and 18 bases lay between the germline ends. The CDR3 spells CACDTVRVPGPSWDTRQMFF. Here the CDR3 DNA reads TGTGCCTGTGACACCGTAAGGGTCCCCGGACCATCCTGGGACACCCGACAGATGTTTTTC.

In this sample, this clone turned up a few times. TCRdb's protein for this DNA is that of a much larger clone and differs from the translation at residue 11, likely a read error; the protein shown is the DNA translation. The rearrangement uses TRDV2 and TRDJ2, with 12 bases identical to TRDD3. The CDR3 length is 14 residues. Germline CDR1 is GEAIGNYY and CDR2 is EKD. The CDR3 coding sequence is TGTGCCTGTGACGTACTGGGGGATACAGCACGACTCTTCTTT. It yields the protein CACDVLGDTARLFF.